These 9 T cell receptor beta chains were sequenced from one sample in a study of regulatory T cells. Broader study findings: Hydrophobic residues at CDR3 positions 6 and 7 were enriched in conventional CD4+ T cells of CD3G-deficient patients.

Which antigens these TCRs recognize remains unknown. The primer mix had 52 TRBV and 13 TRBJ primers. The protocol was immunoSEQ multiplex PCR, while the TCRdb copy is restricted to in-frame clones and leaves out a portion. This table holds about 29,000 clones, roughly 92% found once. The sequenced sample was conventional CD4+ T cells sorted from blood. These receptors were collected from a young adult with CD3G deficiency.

This CDR3 is CASSLSRSTDTQYF. The CDR3 DNA sequence: TGTGCCAGCAGCTTAAGTCGGAGCACAGATACGCAGTATTTT. The rearrangement links TRBV7-9 to TRBJ2-3, with D unclear. The germline V and J ends were trimmed by 2 bases and 0 bases, with 6 bases remaining between them. Looked up from germline, CDR1 is SEHNR and CDR2 is FQNEAQ (reference sequence). The CDR3 runs to 14 residues.

In DNA, the CDR3 is TGTGCCAGCAGTTACTACGGGACAGGGTCGGGCTACACCTTC. Translation: CASSYYGTGSGYTF. This chain connects TRBV6-5 to TRBJ1-2, with 9 bases fitting TRBD1. The CDR3 is made up of 14 amino acids. Germline V lookup: CDR1 MNHEY, CDR2 SVGAGI. J was trimmed by 8 bases and V by 1 base; bases with no gene match: 5.

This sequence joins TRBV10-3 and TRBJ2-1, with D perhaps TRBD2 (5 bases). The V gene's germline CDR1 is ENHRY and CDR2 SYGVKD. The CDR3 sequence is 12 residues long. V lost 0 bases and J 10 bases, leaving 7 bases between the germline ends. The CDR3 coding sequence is TGTGCCATCAGTGAGTCGAGCGGAGAGCAGTTCTTC. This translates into CAISESSGEQFF.

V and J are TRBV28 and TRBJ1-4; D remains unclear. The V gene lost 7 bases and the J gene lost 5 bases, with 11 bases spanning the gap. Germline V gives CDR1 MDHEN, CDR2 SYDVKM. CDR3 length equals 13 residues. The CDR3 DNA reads TGTGCCAGCAACTCAGACGGGAATGAAAAACTGTTTTTT. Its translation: CASNSDGNEKLFF.

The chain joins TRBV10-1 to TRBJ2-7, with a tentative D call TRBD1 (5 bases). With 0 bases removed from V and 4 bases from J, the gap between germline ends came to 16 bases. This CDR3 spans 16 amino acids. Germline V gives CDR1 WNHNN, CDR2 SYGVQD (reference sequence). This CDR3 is CASSESIGALLYEQYV. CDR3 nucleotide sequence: TGCGCCAGCAGTGAGTCGATTGGGGCCTTACTTTACGAGCAGTACGTC.

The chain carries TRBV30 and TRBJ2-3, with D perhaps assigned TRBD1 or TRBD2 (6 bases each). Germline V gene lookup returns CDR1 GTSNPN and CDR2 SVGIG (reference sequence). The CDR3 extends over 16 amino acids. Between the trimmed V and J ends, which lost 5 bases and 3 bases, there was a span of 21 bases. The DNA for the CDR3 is TGTGCCTGGGCCCCTGGGTGGGGGGCCGGGACAGATACGCAGTATTTT. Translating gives CAWAPGWGAGTDTQYF.

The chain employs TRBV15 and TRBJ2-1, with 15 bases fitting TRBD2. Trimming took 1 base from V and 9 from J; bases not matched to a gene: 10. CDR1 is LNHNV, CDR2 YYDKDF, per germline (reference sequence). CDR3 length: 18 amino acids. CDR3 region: CATSRVAGLAGGRREQFF. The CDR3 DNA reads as TGTGCCACCAGCAGAGTCGCGGGACTAGCGGGAGGACGGCGTGAGCAGTTCTTC.

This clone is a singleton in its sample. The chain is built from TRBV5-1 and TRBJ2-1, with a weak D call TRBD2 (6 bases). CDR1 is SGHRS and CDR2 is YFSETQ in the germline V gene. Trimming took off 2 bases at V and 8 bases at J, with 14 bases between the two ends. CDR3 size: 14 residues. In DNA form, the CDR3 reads TGCGCCAGCAGCTTAGGCCTAGGAGGGGATGAGCAGTTCTTC. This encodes CASSLGLGGDEQFF.

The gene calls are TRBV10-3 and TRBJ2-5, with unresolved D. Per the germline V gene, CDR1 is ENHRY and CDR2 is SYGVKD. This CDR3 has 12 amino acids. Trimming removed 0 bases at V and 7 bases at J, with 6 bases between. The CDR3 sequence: CAISESAGTQYF. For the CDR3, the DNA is TGTGCCATCAGTGAGTCCGCTGGGACCCAGTACTTC.